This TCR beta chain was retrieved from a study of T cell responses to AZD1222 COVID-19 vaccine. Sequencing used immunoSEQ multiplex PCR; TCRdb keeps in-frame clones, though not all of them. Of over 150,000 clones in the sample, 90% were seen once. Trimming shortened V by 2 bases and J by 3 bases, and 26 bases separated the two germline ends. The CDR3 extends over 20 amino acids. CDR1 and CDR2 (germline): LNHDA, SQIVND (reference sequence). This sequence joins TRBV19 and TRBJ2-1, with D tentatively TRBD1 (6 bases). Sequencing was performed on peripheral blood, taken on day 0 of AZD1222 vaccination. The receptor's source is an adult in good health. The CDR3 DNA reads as TGTGCCAGTAGTATATCCCCGGGGAATACGGACAGAAAAGACTACAATGAGCAGTTCTTC. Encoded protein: CASSISPGNTDRKDYNEQFF.